A single sample is the source of the 2 T cell receptor beta chains below, sequenced in a study of blood T cells in healthy people across ages. With a J-beta primer mix and a sample-barcoded 5' primer, a second PCR ran about 7 to 12 cycles. MiXCR, run by TCRdb on the 5' RACE reads, gives a single entry per CDR3 protein. The table has some 900,000 distinct CDR3 sequences, around 26% seen once. Sequencing was done on a sample of blood. The source of these receptors is an elderly woman in good health.

Here the CDR3 reads CASNASLDSRGYTF. The DNA of the CDR3 is TGTGCCAGCAACGCAAGTCTTGACAGTCGTGGCTACACCTTC. J is TRBJ1-2 and V is TRBV13; weak D call: TRBD1 (5 bases). The V end was cut by 7 bases, the J end by 7 bases, with 19 bases between. The CDR3 consists of 14 residues. Germline V gene data show CDR1 as PRHDT and CDR2 as FYEKMQ (reference sequence).

The chain combines TRBV5-8 with TRBJ2-1, with D unresolved. The V and J ends lost 1 base and 5 bases respectively, with 7 bases between them. CDR1 is SGHTS and CDR2 is YDEGEE in the germline V gene. This CDR3 comprises 13 residues. CDR3 in DNA: TGTGCCAGCAGCTTGAGACTGAACAATGAGCAGTTCTTC. This sequence encodes CASSLRLNNEQFF.